Following are 31 T cell receptor beta chains from one sample sequenced in a study of T cell repertoires in cytomegalovirus infection. The antigens these receptors bind are not known. One entry per CDR3 protein results from TCRdb running MiXCR on the reads. The table has hundreds of thousands of distinct CDR3 sequences, around 31% seen once; the top ten hold roughly 20%. Material: cultured PBMCs, obtained from culture after CMV antigen stimulation. The receptors stem from a human donor in good health (CMV status not recorded). Some clones in this sample may be carry-over from other donors' samples.

This clonotype was detected many times. V and J are TRBV7-8 and TRBJ2-5; D might be TRBD1 or TRBD2, each matching 6 bases. V lost 6 bases and J lost 5, with 22 bases in between. The germline CDR1 and CDR2 sequences are SGHVS and FQNEAQ. The CDR3 has 16 amino acids. CDR3 protein: CASRGPWRGVGETQYF. The CDR3 nucleotides read TGTGCCAGCAGGGGTCCGTGGAGGGGGGTGGGGGAGACCCAGTACTTC.

The rearrangement uses TRBV6-5 and TRBJ2-1; TRBD2 aligns across 8 bases. Unmatched junction bases numbered 5, after V lost 7 bases and J lost 6 bases. Germline V gene data show CDR1 as MNHEY and CDR2 as SVGAGI. The length of the CDR3 is 13 residues. Written as DNA, the CDR3 is TGTGCCAGCACCCGGACTAGCACCAATGAGCAGTTCTTC. Amino acids: CASTRTSTNEQFF.

This sequence joins TRBV12-3 or TRBV12-4 and TRBJ2-3; maybe TRBD2 (5 bases). V lost 5 bases, J lost 8 bases, and 11 bases lay in between. The CDR3 is 12 amino acids. This CDR3 reads CASSRTQVTQYF. The CDR3 nucleotides are TGTGCCAGCAGTCGGACTCAAGTTACGCAGTATTTT.

The rearrangement uses TRBV20-1 and TRBJ1-2; 9 nucleotides agree with TRBD1. Germline V CDR1 and CDR2: DFQATT, SNEGSKA (reference sequence). The CDR3 is 14 amino acids. Trimming took 5 bases from V and 7 from J; bases not matched to a gene: 11. The CDR3 sequence is CSAARDREFSGYTF. CDR3 DNA: TGCAGTGCTGCCCGGGACAGGGAGTTTTCTGGCTACACCTTC.

The rearrangement joins TRBV6-1 to TRBJ1-5, with a possible D match to TRBD1 (6 bases). The CDR3 contains 15 residues. The V end was cut by 1 base, the J end by 9 bases, with 16 bases between. The germline V gene encodes CDR1 MNHNS and CDR2 SASEGT. CDR3 in DNA: TGTGCCAGCAGTGAAGAAGGCAGGGGCCCGCCGCCCCAGCATTTT. Encoded protein: CASSEEGRGPPPQHF.

V gene TRBV4-1 combines with J gene TRBJ1-4; TRBD1 might be the D (5 bases). Germline V lookup: CDR1 MGHRA, CDR2 YSYEKL. The CDR3 has 17 amino acids. V lost 4 bases, J lost 8 bases, and 23 bases lay in between. CDR3 in DNA: TGCGCCAGCAGCCGCCGGGCCAAGGGGACCAACAACGAAAAACTGTTTTTT. Translating it yields CASSRRAKGTNNEKLFF.

The V call is TRBV12-5, the J call TRBJ1-2; 7 nucleotides align to TRBD1. Germline V CDR1 and CDR2: LGHNT, FRNRAP. CDR3 length: 16 residues. With 0 bases clipped from V and 4 bases from J, the junction kept 8 bases outside the gene matches. The DNA of the CDR3 is TGTGCTAGTGGTTTGGTACTACGGCAGGGGGGCTATGGCTACACCTTC. Amino acid sequence: CASGLVLRQGGYGYTF.

This clonotype was detected a few times. The J gene is TRBJ1-3, the V gene TRBV7-9; the match to TRBD1 covers 9 bases. CDR3 length equals 18 residues. The V segment lost 1 base and the J segment 1 base; nucleotides outside the gene matches: 8. CDR1 SEHNR and CDR2 FQNEAQ come from the germline V gene (reference sequence). DNA for the CDR3: TGTGCCAGCAGCTTAGGACAGGGGGATCGTCCATCTGGAAACACCATATATTTT. This gives the protein CASSLGQGDRPSGNTIYF.

Note on this clonotype: Mismatch with germline at one junction end may stem from a read error. This chain links TRBV7-2 with TRBJ2-7; TRBD2 might be the D (6 bases). CDR1 is SGHTA, CDR2 FQGNSA, per germline. CDR3 size: 15 residues. The CDR3 DNA reads TGTGCCAACAGCTTAAGGGGACTTAACTCCTACGAGCAGTACTTC. Residues: CANSLRGLNSYEQYF.

This clonotype has ten or more counts. The rearrangement uses TRBV7-2 and TRBJ1-5; D is ambiguous. Germline values: CDR1 SGHTA, CDR2 FQGNSA. This CDR3 is 15 amino acids long. The ends were cut back, 4 bases at V and 5 bases at J, with 15 bases in the middle. The CDR3 sequence is CASSYQWGDDQPQHF. In DNA, the CDR3 is TGTGCCAGCAGCTATCAGTGGGGAGATGATCAGCCCCAGCATTTT.

V and J are TRBV28 and TRBJ2-2; D is perhaps TRBD1 or TRBD2 (5 bases each). CDR3 length: 13 amino acids. Germline-derived CDR1 and CDR2 are MDHEN and SYDVKM. The ends were cut back, 11 bases at V and 7 bases at J, with 17 bases in the middle. CDR3 sequence reads: CASRWGYIGELFF. In DNA form, the CDR3 reads TGTGCCTCGAGGTGGGGGTACATCGGGGAGCTGTTTTTT.

J is TRBJ2-7 and V is TRBV7-2; D perhaps matches TRBD1 (6 bases). Germline V gives CDR1 SGHTA, CDR2 FQGNSA. V lost 6 bases and J 3 bases, leaving 15 bases between the germline ends. This CDR3 has 14 amino acids. The CDR3 loop reads CASSLQGRDYEQYF. The CDR3 DNA follows: TGTGCCAGCAGTCTACAGGGAAGAGACTACGAGCAGTACTTC. The variable domain in full, with the rest retrieved from reference TRBV7-2 and TRBJ2-7, is GAGVSQSPSNKVTEKGKDVELRCDPISGHTALYWYRQSLGQGLEFLIYFQGNSAPDKSGLPSDRFSAERTGGSVSTLTIQRTQQEDSAVYLCASSLQGRDYEQYFGPGTRLTVT.

This chain links TRBV7-2 with TRBJ2-7, with D tentatively TRBD1 (6 bases). The V end lost 1 base, the J end lost 5 bases, and 18 bases lay between the germline ends. Germline V lookup: CDR1 SGHTA, CDR2 FQGNSA. The CDR3 has 16 residues. CDR3 amino acids: CASSLVGTRQIHEQYF. As DNA, the CDR3 is TGTGCCAGCAGCTTAGTGGGGACAAGACAGATCCACGAGCAGTACTTC.

In its sample, this clonotype was seen a few times. This chain joins TRBV4-2 and TRBJ2-2; D is uncertain. V lost 3 bases to trimming and J lost 3 bases, with 8 bases between them. Germline V gene data show CDR1 as LGHNA and CDR2 as YNFKEQ. The CDR3 is made up of 14 amino acids. In DNA, the CDR3 is TGTGCCAGCAGCCAGGTACTTCACACCGGGGAGCTGTTTTTT. Translation: CASSQVLHTGELFF.

This clonotype was counted only a few times. V usage is TRBV27 and J usage is TRBJ2-1, with D perhaps TRBD1 (6 bases). The germline CDR1 and CDR2 sequences are MNHEY and SMNVEV (reference sequence). The CDR3 consists of 18 residues. Trimming left V 0 bases short and J 3 bases short, with 18 bases between. The chain's CDR3 is CASSLSNPTGTYYNEQFF. Written as DNA, the CDR3 is TGTGCCAGCAGTTTATCGAACCCCACAGGGACGTACTACAATGAGCAGTTCTTC.

This clonotype showed up just a few times. The chain links TRBV29-1 to TRBJ1-1, with 7 bases fitting TRBD1. CDR1 is SQVTM and CDR2 is ANQGSEA in the germline V gene. CDR3 size: 12 residues. J lost 5 bases, V lost 6 bases, and 6 bases had no gene match. CDR3 in DNA: TGCAGCGTCCAACAGGGGAATACTGAAGCTTTCTTT. Its translation is CSVQQGNTEAFF.

This clonotype showed up just a few times. V is TRBV28 and J is TRBJ1-5; 7 nucleotides agree with TRBD1. J lost 7 bases, V lost 6 bases, and 6 bases had no gene match. This CDR3 is built from 13 residues. Germline CDR1 reads MDHEN; CDR2 reads SYDVKM. Here the CDR3 reads CASRPDRAQPQHF. The CDR3 bases are TGTGCCAGCAGGCCTGACAGGGCGCAGCCCCAGCATTTT.

The chain employs TRBV7-2 and TRBJ2-2, with 9 bases fitting TRBD2. Germline V CDR1 and CDR2: SGHTA, FQGNSA. The CDR3 totals 17 residues. J gave up 0 bases and V 3 bases, and 5 bases lay outside the gene matches. This CDR3 reads CASSFPSGTTNTGELFF. DNA of the CDR3: TGTGCCAGCAGCTTCCCTAGCGGGACCACGAACACCGGGGAGCTGTTTTTT.

This clonotype was detected a few times. This chain uses TRBV7-2 with TRBJ2-5; no reliable D call. CDR3 length equals 14 residues. Germline assignment: CDR1 SGHTA and CDR2 FQGNSA. Trimming took 0 bases from V and 1 from J, leaving 6 bases between them. The DNA of the CDR3 is TGTGCCAGCAGCTTAGCAGCAGCCCAAGAGACCCAGTACTTC. It encodes CASSLAAAQETQYF.

This clonotype was seen more than once but under ten times. This sequence joins TRBV7-2 and TRBJ2-1; 8 positions match TRBD2. This CDR3 spans 15 amino acids. V trimming: 3 bases; J trimming: 7 bases; junction bases outside the gene matches: 8. The germline CDR1 and CDR2 sequences are SGHTA and FQGNSA. CDR3 loop: CASSFGTSRNNEQFF. The CDR3 DNA sequence: TGTGCCAGCAGCTTCGGGACTAGTCGAAATAATGAGCAGTTCTTC.

The count of this clonotype is one. This chain links TRBV29-1 with TRBJ2-7; 10 bases match TRBD2. Germline V lookup: CDR1 SQVTM, CDR2 ANQGSEA. The ends lost 4 bases at V and 4 bases at J; junction bases unmatched: 4. This CDR3 comprises 13 residues. The CDR3 region has the DNA TGCAGCGTTGTGCCTAGCGGGAGTTACGAGCAGTACTTC. Amino acid sequence: CSVVPSGSYEQYF.

This clonotype showed up many times. J is TRBJ2-3 and V is TRBV7-2, with 8 positions matching TRBD1. The CDR3 totals 16 residues. The V gene's germline CDR1 is SGHTA and CDR2 FQGNSA. The J segment lost 4 bases and the V segment lost 5 bases, leaving 11 bases of the junction unmatched. The DNA of the CDR3 is TGTGCCAGCAGCATCCCGGGGACAGGAGCGGCAGATACGCAGTATTTT. Its protein product is CASSIPGTGAADTQYF.

The chain's CDR3 is CASSLQTPDNSPLHF. CDR3 coding DNA: TGTGCCAGCAGCTTACAGACACCGGATAATTCACCCCTCCACTTT. The chain employs TRBV7-2 and TRBJ1-6; D gene uncertain. This CDR3 is 15 amino acids long. Germline values: CDR1 SGHTA, CDR2 FQGNSA. Trimming pared 2 bases from V and 5 bases from J, leaving 10 bases between. Combining the CDR3 with reference TRBV7-2 and TRBJ1-6 gives the whole variable domain GAGVSQSPSNKVTEKGKDVELRCDPISGHTALYWYRQSLGQGLEFLIYFQGNSAPDKSGLPSDRFSAERTGGSVSTLTIQRTQQEDSAVYLCASSLQTPDNSPLHFGNGTRLTVT.

Concerning this clonotype: A much larger clone sits a single nucleotide away, making a read error possible. The rearrangement uses TRBV7-2 and TRBJ2-7; D is ambiguous. CDR1 SGHTA and CDR2 FQGNSA come from the germline V gene. This CDR3 is 12 amino acids long. The ends were cut back, 4 bases at V and 4 bases at J, with 8 bases in the middle. CDR3 nucleotides: TGTGCCAGCAGCTCGTGGCCGTACGAGCAGTACTTC. This sequence encodes CASSSWPYEQYF.

The sample holds a few counts of this clonotype. V gene TRBV19 combines with J gene TRBJ2-3; the match to TRBD2 covers 7 bases. With V trimmed by 5 bases and J by 4 bases, 6 bases remained unmatched. Per the germline V gene, CDR1 is LNHDA and CDR2 is SQIVND (reference sequence). This CDR3 spans 14 amino acids. CDR3 DNA sequence: TGTGCCAGTAGTCTGGCGGGGGTCTCAGATACGCAGTATTTT. This translates into CASSLAGVSDTQYF.

V is TRBV6-2 or TRBV6-3 and J is TRBJ2-4, with no clear D. CDR3 length equals 13 residues. CDR1 is MNHEY, CDR2 SVGEGT, per germline. Trimming shortened V by 3 bases and J by 4 bases, and 7 bases separated the two germline ends. CDR3 residues: CASSYAEKNIQYF. In DNA, the CDR3 is TGTGCCAGCAGTTATGCAGAGAAAAACATTCAGTACTTC.

The rearrangement uses TRBV12-3 or TRBV12-4 and TRBJ2-3; 9 bases align to TRBD2. V lost 5 bases, J lost 3 bases, and 12 bases stayed unmatched. This CDR3 is 17 amino acids long. The CDR3 DNA sequence: TGTGCCAGCAGTCCCCGGGCTAGCGGGATTGTTACAGATACGCAGTATTTT. Translation gives CASSPRASGIVTDTQYF.

This clonotype was observed a few times. The CDR3 protein is CASGGTLNEKLFF. CDR3 in DNA: TGTGCCAGCGGCGGGACCCTCAATGAAAAACTGTTTTTT. This rearrangement joins TRBV11-2 to TRBJ1-4; D perhaps matches TRBD1 (5 bases). This CDR3 has 13 residues. The germline V and J ends were trimmed by 8 bases and 5 bases, with 12 bases remaining between them. CDR1 and CDR2 (germline): SGHAT, FQNNGV.

This clonotype was detected a few times. The rearrangement uses TRBV6-1 and TRBJ2-7; D remains unclear. Germline V lookup: CDR1 MNHNS, CDR2 SASEGT. This CDR3 has 13 residues. The V gene lost 3 bases and the J gene lost 2 bases, with 8 bases spanning the gap. The CDR3 reads CASSERITYEQYV. The CDR3 DNA follows: TGTGCCAGCAGTGAGAGGATAACCTACGAGCAGTACGTC.

At least ten counts were recorded for this clonotype. The J gene is TRBJ2-5, the V gene TRBV7-2, with 9 bases fitting TRBD2. V was clipped by 3 bases and J by 7 bases; unmatched bases: 9. The length of the CDR3 is 15 residues. Looked up from germline, CDR1 is SGHTA and CDR2 is FQGNSA. CDR3 residues: CASSLDSGSRTTQYF. In nucleotides, the CDR3 is TGTGCCAGCAGCTTGGATAGCGGGAGCCGCACGACCCAGTACTTC. Supplemented by reference TRBV7-2 and TRBJ2-5, the full variable domain reads GAGVSQSPSNKVTEKGKDVELRCDPISGHTALYWYRQSLGQGLEFLIYFQGNSAPDKSGLPSDRFSAERTGGSVSTLTIQRTQQEDSAVYLCASSLDSGSRTTQYFGPGTRLLVL.

This clonotype was seen at least ten times. The chain has TRBV7-2 and TRBJ1-2, with 9 positions matching TRBD1. This CDR3 has 14 amino acids. Trimming cost V 5 bases and J 6 bases; bases outside gene matches: 7. In germline, CDR1 is SGHTA, CDR2 FQGNSA. CDR3 protein: CASSPRTGDDGYTF. The CDR3 DNA follows: TGTGCCAGCAGCCCCCGGACAGGGGATGATGGCTACACCTTC.